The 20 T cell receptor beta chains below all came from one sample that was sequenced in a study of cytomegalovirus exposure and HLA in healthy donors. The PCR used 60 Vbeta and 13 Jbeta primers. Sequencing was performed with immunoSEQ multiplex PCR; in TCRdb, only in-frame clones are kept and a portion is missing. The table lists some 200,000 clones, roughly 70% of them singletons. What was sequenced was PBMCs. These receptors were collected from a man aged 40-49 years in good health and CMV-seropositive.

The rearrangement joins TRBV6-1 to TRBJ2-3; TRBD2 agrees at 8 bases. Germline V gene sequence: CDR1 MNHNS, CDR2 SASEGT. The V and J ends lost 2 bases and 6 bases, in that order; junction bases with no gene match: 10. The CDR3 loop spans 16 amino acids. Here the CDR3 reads CASSERDGGALDTQYF. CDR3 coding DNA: TGTGCCAGCAGTGAACGCGACGGGGGGGCCTTGGATACGCAGTATTTT.

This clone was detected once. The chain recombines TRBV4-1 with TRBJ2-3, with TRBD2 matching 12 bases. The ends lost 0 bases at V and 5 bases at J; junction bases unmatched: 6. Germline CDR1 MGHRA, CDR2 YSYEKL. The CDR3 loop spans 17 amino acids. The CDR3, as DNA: TGCGCCAGCAGCCAAGAGACTAGCGGGGGCCGGATAGATACGCAGTATTTT. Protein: CASSQETSGGRIDTQYF.

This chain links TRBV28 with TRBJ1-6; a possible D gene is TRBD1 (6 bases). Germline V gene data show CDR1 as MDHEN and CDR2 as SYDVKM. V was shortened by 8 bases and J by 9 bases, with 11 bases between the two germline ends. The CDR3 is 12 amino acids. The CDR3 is CASGGARSPLHF. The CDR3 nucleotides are TGTGCCAGCGGGGGGGCACGTTCACCCCTCCACTTT.

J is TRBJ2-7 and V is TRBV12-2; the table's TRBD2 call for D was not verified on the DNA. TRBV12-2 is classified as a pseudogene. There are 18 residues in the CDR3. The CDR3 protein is CASRPAFKRHGDSYEQYF. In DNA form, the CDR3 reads TGTGCAAGTCGCCCCGCCTTTAAACGTCACGGGGACTCCTACGAGCAGTACTTC.

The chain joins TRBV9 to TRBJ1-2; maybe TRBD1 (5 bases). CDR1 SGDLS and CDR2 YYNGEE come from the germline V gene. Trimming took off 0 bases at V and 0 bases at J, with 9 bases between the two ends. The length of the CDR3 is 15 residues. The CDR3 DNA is TGTGCCAGCAGCGTAGGACAGAACCCTAACTATGGCTACACCTTC. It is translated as CASSVGQNPNYGYTF.

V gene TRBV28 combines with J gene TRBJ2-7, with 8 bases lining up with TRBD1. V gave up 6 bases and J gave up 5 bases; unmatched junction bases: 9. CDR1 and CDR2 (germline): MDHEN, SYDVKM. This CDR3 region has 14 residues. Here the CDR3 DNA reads TGTGCCAGCAGCCGTAGACAGGGGTTCGACGAGCAGTACTTC. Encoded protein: CASSRRQGFDEQYF.

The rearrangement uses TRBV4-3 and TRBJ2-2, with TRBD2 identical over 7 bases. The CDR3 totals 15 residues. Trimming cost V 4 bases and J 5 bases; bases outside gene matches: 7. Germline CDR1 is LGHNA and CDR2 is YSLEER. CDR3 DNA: TGCGCCAGCAGCCCCACGATCGGGGGGACCGGGGAGCTGTTTTTT. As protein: CASSPTIGGTGELFF.

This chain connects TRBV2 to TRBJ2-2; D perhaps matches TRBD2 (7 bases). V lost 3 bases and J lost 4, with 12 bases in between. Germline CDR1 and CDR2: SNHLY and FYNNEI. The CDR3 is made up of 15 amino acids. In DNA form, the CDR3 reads TGTGCCAGCAGTGAGCGGGGGCCAAGCACCGGGGAGCTGTTTTTT. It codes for CASSERGPSTGELFF.

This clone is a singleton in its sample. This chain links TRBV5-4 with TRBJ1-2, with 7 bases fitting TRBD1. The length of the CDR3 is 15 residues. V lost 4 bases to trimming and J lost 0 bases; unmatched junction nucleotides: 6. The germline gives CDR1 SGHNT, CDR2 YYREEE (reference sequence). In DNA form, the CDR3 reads TGTGCCAGCAGCCGTGGGACAGCATCTAACTATGGCTACACCTTC. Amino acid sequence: CASSRGTASNYGYTF.

The chain's CDR3 is CASSWVGGLDEQFF. CDR3 nucleotide sequence: TGTGCCAGCAGCTGGGTGGGGGGGCTGGATGAGCAGTTCTTC. The rearrangement links TRBV5-4 to TRBJ2-1, with D possibly TRBD2 on 7 matching bases. Germline values: CDR1 SGHNT, CDR2 YYREEE (reference sequence). Deletions cut 3 bases from V and 8 bases from J, with 15 bases between. This CDR3 comprises 14 residues.

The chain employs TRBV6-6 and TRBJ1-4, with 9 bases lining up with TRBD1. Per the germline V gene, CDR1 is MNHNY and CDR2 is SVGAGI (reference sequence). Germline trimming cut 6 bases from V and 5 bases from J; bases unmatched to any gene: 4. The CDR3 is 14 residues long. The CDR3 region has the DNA TGTGCCAGCAGACCTACAGGGGGCAATGAAAAACTGTTTTTT. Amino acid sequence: CASRPTGGNEKLFF.

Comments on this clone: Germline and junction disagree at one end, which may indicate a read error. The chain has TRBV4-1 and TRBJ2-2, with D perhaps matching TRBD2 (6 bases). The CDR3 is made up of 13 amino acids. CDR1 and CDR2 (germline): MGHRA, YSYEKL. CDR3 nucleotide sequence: TGCGCCAGCGGTCTGCAGGACCTCGGGGGGCTGTTTTTT. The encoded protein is CASGLQDLGGLFF.

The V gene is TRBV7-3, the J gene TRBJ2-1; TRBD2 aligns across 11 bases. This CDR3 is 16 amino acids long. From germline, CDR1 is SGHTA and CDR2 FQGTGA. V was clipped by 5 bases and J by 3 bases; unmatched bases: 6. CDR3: CASSDLAGGLYNEQFF. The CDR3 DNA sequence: TGTGCCAGCAGCGACCTAGCGGGGGGCCTCTACAATGAGCAGTTCTTC.

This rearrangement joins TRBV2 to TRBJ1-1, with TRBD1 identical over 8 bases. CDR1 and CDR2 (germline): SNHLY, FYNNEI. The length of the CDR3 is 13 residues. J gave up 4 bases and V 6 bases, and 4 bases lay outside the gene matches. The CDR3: CASSQDRVTEAFF. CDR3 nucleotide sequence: TGTGCCAGCAGCCAGGACAGGGTCACTGAAGCTTTCTTT. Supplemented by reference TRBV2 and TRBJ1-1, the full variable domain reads EPEVTQTPSHQVTQMGQEVILRCVPISNHLYFYWYRQILGQKVEFLVSFYNNEISEKSEIFDDQFSVERPDGSNFTLKIRSTKLEDSAMYFCASSQDRVTEAFFGQGTRLTVV.

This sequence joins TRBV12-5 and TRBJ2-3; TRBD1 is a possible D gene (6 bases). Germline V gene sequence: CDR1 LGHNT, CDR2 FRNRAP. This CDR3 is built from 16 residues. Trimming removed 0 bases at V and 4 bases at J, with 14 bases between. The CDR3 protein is CASGLVRRQGPDTQYF. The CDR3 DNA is TGTGCTAGTGGTTTGGTACGTCGGCAGGGGCCAGATACGCAGTATTTT.

The CDR3 DNA reads TGTGCCAGCAGTTTACCAACAGGGTCAGGAGGCTACACCTTC. Translated: CASSLPTGSGGYTF. J is TRBJ1-2 and V is TRBV6-1; D is possibly TRBD1 (6 bases). V was shortened by 5 bases and J by 8 bases, with 18 bases between the two germline ends. CDR3 size: 14 residues. The germline CDR1 and CDR2 sequences are MNHNS and SASEGT.

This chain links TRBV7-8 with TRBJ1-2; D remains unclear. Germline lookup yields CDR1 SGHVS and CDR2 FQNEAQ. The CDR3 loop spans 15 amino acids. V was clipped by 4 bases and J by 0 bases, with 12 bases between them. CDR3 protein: CASSSQRVANYGYTF. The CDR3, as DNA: TGTGCCAGCAGCTCCCAGCGTGTAGCTAACTATGGCTACACCTTC.

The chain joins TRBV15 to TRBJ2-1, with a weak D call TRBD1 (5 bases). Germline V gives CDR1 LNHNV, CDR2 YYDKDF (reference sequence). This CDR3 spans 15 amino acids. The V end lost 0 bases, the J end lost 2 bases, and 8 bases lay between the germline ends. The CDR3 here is CATSRDQGTYNEQFF. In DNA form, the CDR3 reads TGTGCCACCAGCAGAGATCAGGGAACCTACAATGAGCAGTTCTTC.

CDR3 sequence: CASSLEGQSHQPQHF. In DNA, the CDR3 is TGTGCCAGCAGCTTGGAGGGACAGTCCCATCAGCCCCAGCATTTT. The gene calls are TRBV7-4 and TRBJ1-5, with 7 bases identical to TRBD1. This CDR3 spans 15 amino acids. Germline lookup yields CDR1 SGHVT and CDR2 SQSDAQ. J lost 5 bases, V lost 3 bases, and 7 bases had no gene match.

Here the CDR3 reads CASSQQGGQGRFGQYF. For the CDR3, the DNA is TGTGCCAGCAGTCAACAGGGGGGACAGGGGAGGTTCGGGCAGTACTTC. This chain connects TRBV27 to TRBJ2-7; 10 positions agree with TRBD1. CDR1 and CDR2 (germline): MNHEY, SMNVEV (reference sequence). The CDR3 sequence is 16 residues long. With 5 bases clipped from V and 9 bases from J, the junction kept 16 bases outside the gene matches.